These 30 T cell receptor beta chains were sequenced from one sample in a study of T cell responses to AZD1222 COVID-19 vaccine. Sequenced by immunoSEQ multiplex PCR; TCRdb stores in-frame clones only, minus some. The sample shows around 150,000 clones, roughly 90% of them seen only once. Material: peripheral blood, obtained on day 0 of AZD1222 vaccination. Receptor source: an adult in good health.

The chain links TRBV7-2 to TRBJ1-4, with D perhaps TRBD1 (6 bases). V was trimmed by 4 bases and J by 1 base, leaving 10 bases between them. CDR1 and CDR2 from the germline V gene are SGHTA and FQGNSA. The CDR3 covers 15 residues. CDR3 amino acids: CASSSQTGTNEKLFF. CDR3 DNA: TGTGCCAGCAGCTCCCAGACAGGAACTAATGAAAAACTGTTTTTT.

This chain links TRBV28 with TRBJ1-2, with 7 bases fitting TRBD1. V was pared by 2 bases and J by 4 bases, with 4 bases of the junction left unmatched. Germline CDR1 is MDHEN and CDR2 is SYDVKM. CDR3 size: 14 residues. The CDR3 region is CASSLAGQFYGYTF. CDR3 bases: TGTGCCAGCAGTTTAGCGGGACAGTTCTATGGCTACACCTTC.

The chain links TRBV30 to TRBJ2-2; D gene ambiguous. This CDR3 region has 14 residues. Deletions cut 4 bases from V and 0 bases from J, with 9 bases between. Germline V gene lookup returns CDR1 GTSNPN and CDR2 SVGIG (reference sequence). Here the CDR3 DNA reads TGTGCCTGGATCGAGGATCCGAACACCGGGGAGCTGTTTTTT. Translating gives CAWIEDPNTGELFF.

This sequence joins TRBV27 and TRBJ2-7; D is possibly TRBD1 (5 bases). CDR3 length: 13 residues. Germline CDR1 reads MNHEY; CDR2 reads SMNVEV (reference sequence). The V and J ends lost 8 bases and 3 bases respectively, with 14 bases between them. CDR3 sequence reads: CASSMERGYEQYF. In DNA, the CDR3 is TGTGCCAGCTCAATGGAAAGGGGCTACGAGCAGTACTTC.

The gene calls are TRBV7-2 and TRBJ1-2; tentatively, D is TRBD1 (5 bases). The V end lost 1 base, the J end lost 6 bases, and 18 bases lay between the germline ends. CDR3 length equals 16 residues. From germline, CDR1 is SGHTA and CDR2 FQGNSA. CDR3 in amino acids: CASSLVSGQKSHGYTF. DNA of the CDR3: TGTGCCAGCAGCTTAGTATCAGGGCAGAAGAGTCATGGCTACACCTTC.

The J gene is TRBJ2-2, the V gene TRBV10-3; no reliable D call. The CDR3 sequence is 13 residues long. Trimming removed 3 bases at V and 2 bases at J, with 4 bases between. CDR1 is ENHRY and CDR2 is SYGVKD in the germline V gene. The CDR3 DNA reads TGTGCCATCAGTGAACTTAACACCGGGGAGCTGTTTTTT. Protein product: CAISELNTGELFF.

CDR3 residues: CASSYFGTGSNTGELFF. The DNA for the CDR3 is TGTGCCAGCAGTTACTTTGGGACAGGGTCGAACACCGGGGAGCTGTTTTTT. The chain joins TRBV6-2 or TRBV6-3 to TRBJ2-2; 9 positions agree with TRBD1. V trimming: 1 base; J trimming: 0 bases; junction bases outside the gene matches: 3. The CDR3 is 17 residues long. Germline CDR1 is MNHEY and CDR2 is SVGEGT.

This chain joins TRBV5-6 and TRBJ1-6; D gene ambiguous. Germline CDR1 is SGHDT and CDR2 is YYEEEE. This CDR3 comprises 12 residues. V was cut by 0 bases and J by 10 bases, with 5 bases left in between. For the CDR3, the DNA is TGTGCCAGCAGCTTGGGCGGCTCACCCCTCCACTTT. Protein sequence: CASSLGGSPLHF.

The CDR3 region has the DNA TGTGCCAGCAGTCCCTCCCTAGCGGGAGGGTCCTACGAGCAGTACTTC. Its protein product is CASSPSLAGGSYEQYF. This chain uses TRBV28 with TRBJ2-7; TRBD2 matches at 12 bases. The CDR3 totals 16 residues. The germline V gene encodes CDR1 MDHEN and CDR2 SYDVKM. V lost 5 bases to trimming and J lost 1 base; unmatched junction nucleotides: 6.

Here the CDR3 reads CAISDVDGNQPQHF. The CDR3 nucleotides read TGTGCCATCAGTGATGTTGATGGGAATCAGCCCCAGCATTTT. The rearrangement joins TRBV10-3 to TRBJ1-5, with D hard to call. The length of the CDR3 is 14 residues. Trimming removed 3 bases from V and 4 bases from J, with 10 bases in between. Germline assignment: CDR1 ENHRY and CDR2 SYGVKD.

The chain is built from TRBV5-5 and TRBJ1-5; D gene ambiguous. Trimming shortened V by 3 bases and J by 6 bases, and 13 bases separated the two germline ends. The CDR3 consists of 14 residues. Germline V CDR1 and CDR2: SGHKS, YYEKEE (reference sequence). CDR3: CASSWAPSGQPQHF. The CDR3 DNA sequence: TGTGCCAGCAGCTGGGCCCCCTCGGGTCAGCCCCAGCATTTT.

This clone was detected only once. The chain has TRBV2 and TRBJ2-5, with 8 positions matching TRBD1. CDR1 is SNHLY and CDR2 is FYNNEI in the germline V gene. The CDR3 totals 13 residues. V was pared by 7 bases and J by 5 bases, with 6 bases of the junction left unmatched. Written as DNA, the CDR3 is TGTGCCAGCACTTTAAACAGGGGGGAGACCCAGTACTTC. It translates to CASTLNRGETQYF.

The genes are TRBV27 and TRBJ2-5; unclear D gene. The V gene lost 8 bases and the J gene lost 4 bases, with 2 bases spanning the gap. CDR3 length equals 9 residues. Germline V CDR1 and CDR2: MNHEY, SMNVEV (reference sequence). The CDR3, as DNA: TGTGCCAGCCCAGAGACCCAGTACTTC. Its protein product is CASPETQYF.

The chain combines TRBV19 with TRBJ2-3; D might be TRBD2 (5 bases). CDR3 length: 15 residues. Germline values: CDR1 LNHDA, CDR2 SQIVND (reference sequence). The V end lost 0 bases, the J end lost 0 bases, and 7 bases lay between the germline ends. The CDR3 protein is CASSIDGGSTDTQYF. In DNA form, the CDR3 reads TGTGCCAGTAGTATAGACGGCGGGAGCACAGATACGCAGTATTTT.

This clone appeared once. The J gene is TRBJ2-7, the V gene TRBV10-3, with TRBD2 as a possible D gene (7 bases). This CDR3 has 16 residues. V was cut by 0 bases and J by 1 base, with 13 bases left in between. Germline V lookup: CDR1 ENHRY, CDR2 SYGVKD. The CDR3 loop reads CAISESRGQVSYEQYF. The CDR3 nucleotides are TGTGCCATCAGTGAGTCGCGGGGGCAAGTATCCTACGAGCAGTACTTC.

The chain links TRBV29-1 to TRBJ1-2, with 10 bases that match TRBD1. Looked up from germline, CDR1 is SQVTM and CDR2 is ANQGSEA. The J segment lost 4 bases and the V segment lost 7 bases, leaving 3 bases of the junction unmatched. The CDR3 contains 12 residues. DNA for the CDR3: TGCAGCGGACAGGGGGCCGCCTATGGCTACACCTTC. The encoded protein is CSGQGAAYGYTF.

The chain links TRBV6-1 to TRBJ2-7, with D maybe TRBD2 (5 bases). The CDR3 length is 15 residues. Germline CDR1 and CDR2: MNHNS and SASEGT. Trimming left V 2 bases short and J 2 bases short, with 13 bases between. The CDR3 bases are TGTGCCAGCAGTGAAATGGCTAGCAGTCCCTACGAGCAGTACTTC. Its translation: CASSEMASSPYEQYF.

J is TRBJ2-1 and V is TRBV18, with TRBD1 matching 11 bases. Germline lookup yields CDR1 KGHSH and CDR2 LQKENI. V gave up 3 bases and J gave up 10 bases; unmatched junction bases: 11. CDR3 length: 16 amino acids. The DNA of the CDR3 is TGTGCCAGCTCACCCCGTTTCGGACAGGGGGCGCGGGAGCAGTTCTTC. Translation gives CASSPRFGQGAREQFF.

This clone occurred a few times. This sequence joins TRBV21-1 and TRBJ2-7; the table's D call TRBD1 went unverified against the DNA. TRBV21-1 represents a pseudogene. The CDR3 runs to 16 residues. In DNA, the CDR3 is TGTGCCAGCAGCCCCCCCGGACAGGGGGTCTCCTACGAGCAGTACTTC. It codes for CASSPPGQGVSYEQYF.

This chain connects TRBV7-8 to TRBJ1-1, with 10 bases matching TRBD1. Losses at the gene ends were 1 base for V and 0 bases for J; bases not matched to a gene: 8. The CDR3 runs 18 residues. CDR1 is SGHVS and CDR2 is FQNEAQ in the germline V gene. CDR3 region: CASSLVLGTGDLNTEAFF. The CDR3 coding sequence is TGTGCCAGCAGCTTAGTTTTAGGGACAGGGGACTTGAACACTGAAGCTTTCTTT.

The chain couples TRBV5-1 to TRBJ1-1; the D is unclear. CDR3 length: 12 residues. V lost 4 bases and J lost 5, with 9 bases in between. Per the germline V gene, CDR1 is SGHRS and CDR2 is YFSETQ. The DNA for the CDR3 is TGCGCCAGCAGCATCCGGGGTACTGAAGCTTTCTTT. Its protein product is CASSIRGTEAFF.

The chain's CDR3 is CASSTLLGRGPTQYF. CDR3 sequence (DNA): TGTGCCAGTAGTACACTCCTCGGACGCGGTCCTACGCAGTATTTT. V usage is TRBV19 and J usage is TRBJ2-3; D gene unclear. V lost 4 bases to trimming and J lost 8 bases, with 19 bases between them. The germline gives CDR1 LNHDA, CDR2 SQIVND (reference sequence). The CDR3 totals 15 residues.

The J gene is TRBJ2-1, the V gene TRBV4-3; D possibly corresponds to TRBD1 (5 bases). V was cut by 0 bases and J by 3 bases, with 6 bases left in between. The CDR3 runs 14 residues. Germline V gene sequence: CDR1 LGHNA, CDR2 YSLEER. The CDR3 protein is CASSQEDNYNEQFF. The CDR3 region has the DNA TGCGCCAGCAGCCAAGAGGACAACTACAATGAGCAGTTCTTC.

The chain carries TRBV12-5 and TRBJ2-5, with D possibly TRBD2 on 6 matching bases. Germline V lookup: CDR1 LGHNT, CDR2 FRNRAP. V was cut by 8 bases and J by 5 bases, with 12 bases left in between. The CDR3 runs to 12 residues. The CDR3 region is CASSPGGETQYF. The CDR3 DNA is TGTGCTAGTAGCCCTGGGGGGGAGACCCAGTACTTC.

This clone occurred once. The chain combines TRBV7-6 with TRBJ1-5; 9 positions match TRBD1. J gave up 1 base and V 1 base, and 2 bases lay outside the gene matches. The germline CDR1 and CDR2 sequences are SGHVS and FNYEAQ. There are 16 residues in the CDR3. The CDR3 protein is CASSLEQGASNQPQHF. CDR3 DNA sequence: TGTGCCAGCAGCTTAGAACAGGGGGCGAGCAATCAGCCCCAGCATTTT. The full variable domain, rest sourced from reference TRBV7-6 and TRBJ1-5, is GAGVSQSPRYKVTKRGQDVALRCDPISGHVSLYWYRQALGQGPEFLTYFNYEAQQDKSGLPNDRFSAERPEGSISTLTIQRTEQRDSAMYRCASSLEQGASNQPQHFGDGTRLSIL.

Within the sample, this clone is medium-sized. This sequence joins TRBV6-4 and TRBJ2-2; 11 bases fit TRBD1. CDR3 size: 16 residues. With 5 bases clipped from V and 6 bases from J, the junction kept 8 bases outside the gene matches. Looked up from germline, CDR1 is MRHNA and CDR2 is SNTAGT. In nucleotides, the CDR3 is TGTGCCAGCAGTTCTACACCGGGACAGGGGGCCGGGGAGCTGTTTTTT. It codes for CASSSTPGQGAGELFF.

This clone has just a few counts. V gene TRBV7-8 combines with J gene TRBJ1-4, with D possibly being TRBD1 (6 bases). V shed 4 bases and J shed 5 bases, with 14 bases lying between them. CDR1 and CDR2 from the germline V gene are SGHVS and FQNEAQ. CDR3 length equals 15 residues. The CDR3 is CASSSYRVGNEKLFF. CDR3 sequence (DNA): TGTGCCAGCAGCTCCTACAGGGTCGGGAATGAAAAACTGTTTTTT.

The chain links TRBV1 to TRBJ1-5. TRBV1 is marked as a pseudogene. This CDR3 region has 14 residues. CDR3: CTSSQDPSNQPQHF. In nucleotides, the CDR3 is TGCACCAGCAGCCAAGATCCCAGCAATCAGCCCCAGCATTTT.

The V and J genes are TRBV7-2 and TRBJ1-4; maybe TRBD1 (5 bases). Trimming took 6 bases from V and 3 from J, leaving 20 bases between them. This CDR3 is built from 17 residues. Looked up from germline, CDR1 is SGHTA and CDR2 is FQGNSA. CDR3 sequence: CASRRGFRGRANEKLFF. CDR3 nucleotides: TGTGCCAGCAGACGGGGTTTTAGGGGACGAGCTAATGAAAAACTGTTTTTT. The full variable domain, in which reference TRBV7-2 and TRBJ1-4 provide the parts outside the CDR3, is GAGVSQSPSNKVTEKGKDVELRCDPISGHTALYWYRQSLGQGLEFLIYFQGNSAPDKSGLPSDRFSAERTGGSVSTLTIQRTQQEDSAVYLCASRRGFRGRANEKLFFGSGTQLSVL.

V gene TRBV12-1 combines with J gene TRBJ2-7; no DNA check was done on the table's D call, TRBD1. TRBV12-1 is a known pseudogene. This CDR3 spans 15 amino acids. The CDR3 DNA is TGTGCCAGCAGCGTGCCGGGACAGCCCACCTACGAGCAGTACTTC. Translation gives CASSVPGQPTYEQYF.